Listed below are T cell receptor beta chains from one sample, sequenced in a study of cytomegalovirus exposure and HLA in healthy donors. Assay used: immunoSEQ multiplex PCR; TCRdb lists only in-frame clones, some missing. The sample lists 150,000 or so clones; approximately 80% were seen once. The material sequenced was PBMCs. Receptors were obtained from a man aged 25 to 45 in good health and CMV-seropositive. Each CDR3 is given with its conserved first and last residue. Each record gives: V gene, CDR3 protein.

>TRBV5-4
CASSLRGGLNYGYTF
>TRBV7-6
CASSAGQGIYTGELFF
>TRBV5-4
CASSPGTHTGELFF
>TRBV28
CASSFGAGQDLEEQYF
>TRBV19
CASSGWGQTHQETQYF
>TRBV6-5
CASTTGSYGYTF
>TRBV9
CASSVDRGEQYF
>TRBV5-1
CASSWTSGGANEQFF
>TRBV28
CASSPPREDNNEQFF
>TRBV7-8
CASSLVGTGGSQPQHF
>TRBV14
CASSLLYRPNEQFF
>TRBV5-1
CASSLDGRGGPDTQYF
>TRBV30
CAGPRGKGGYTF
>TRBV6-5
CASSYSQRGGYNEQFF
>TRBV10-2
CASRTSGGIYNEQFF
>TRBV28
CASSRWGGTNTGELFF
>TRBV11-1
CASSTGGHYEQYF
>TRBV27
CASSLPRTSGGYEQYF
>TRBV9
CASSVRSGAEAFF
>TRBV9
CASTPQDFSNEQYF
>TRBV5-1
CASRRQDSYEQYF
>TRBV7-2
CASSLAVLSNIQYF
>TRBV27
CASPVGDRNQETQYF
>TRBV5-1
CASSRGTASGNSPLHF
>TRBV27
CASSSIGTGADNEQFF
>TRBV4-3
CASSARRDYSGNTIYF
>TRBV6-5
CASSYSVVEAGNTIYF
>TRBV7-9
CASSSQGSRRTDTQYF
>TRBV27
CASSLSLAGVSEQYF
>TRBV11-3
CASSLYVGGGADTQYF
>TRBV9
CASSVGRSGELFF
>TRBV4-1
CASKKGGAGAGDGYTF
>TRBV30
CAWRTDPRGTEAFF
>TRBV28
CASSFAGGDEQYF
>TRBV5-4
CASRDRQTPYGYTF
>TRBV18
CASSRQGGGLDTEAFF
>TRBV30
CAWSADSLNYGYTF
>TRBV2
CASPPGTPNTGAFF
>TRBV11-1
CASTSPRDGDYNEQFF
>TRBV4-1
CASSQGGQGNTEAFF
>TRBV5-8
CASSFWRGGDTQYF
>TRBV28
CASSLYGTEAFF
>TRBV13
CASSLDGVPYEQYF
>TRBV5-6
CASSLRGTGGQPQHF
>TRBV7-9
CASSPKTRYEQYF
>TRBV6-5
CASSYSFTRGGYTF
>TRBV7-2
CASSLAPARFEQYF
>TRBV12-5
CASGPGQGSYEQYF
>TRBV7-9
CASSTIQGNGNTIYF
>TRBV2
CASSEYFRDTNYGYTF
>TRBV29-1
CTGRTGVYGNTEAFF
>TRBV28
CASSLNRATYGYTF
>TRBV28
CASSPLLAGNYEQYF
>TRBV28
CASSSRDSDEQYF
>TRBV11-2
CASSVTGPKAFF
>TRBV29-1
CSVATGGGQPQHF
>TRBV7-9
CASTGQMGTEAFF
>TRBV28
CASSLDSTDTQYF
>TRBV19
CASSITPGRGTLYGYTF
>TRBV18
CASSFDTGNQPQHF